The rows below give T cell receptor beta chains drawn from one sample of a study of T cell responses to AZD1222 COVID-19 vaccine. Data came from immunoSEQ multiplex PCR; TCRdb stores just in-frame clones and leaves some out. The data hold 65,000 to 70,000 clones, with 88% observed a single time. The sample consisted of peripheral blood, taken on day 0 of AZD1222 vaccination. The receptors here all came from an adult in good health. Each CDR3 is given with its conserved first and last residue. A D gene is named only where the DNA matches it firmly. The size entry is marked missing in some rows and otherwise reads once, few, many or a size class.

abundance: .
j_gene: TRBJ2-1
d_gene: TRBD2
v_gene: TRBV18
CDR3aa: CASSPLLAGGPHNEQFF
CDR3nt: TGTGCCAGCTCACCCTTACTAGCGGGAGGGCCCCACAATGAGCAGTTCTTC

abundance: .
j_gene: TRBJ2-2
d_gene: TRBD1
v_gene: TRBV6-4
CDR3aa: CASSEEGAGTGELFF
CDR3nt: TGTGCCAGCAGTGAAGAGGGGGCGGGCACCGGGGAGCTGTTTTTT

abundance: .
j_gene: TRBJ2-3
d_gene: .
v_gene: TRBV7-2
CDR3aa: CASSRGQLSTDTQYF
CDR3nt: TGTGCCAGCAGCCGGGGGCAGCTAAGCACAGATACGCAGTATTTT

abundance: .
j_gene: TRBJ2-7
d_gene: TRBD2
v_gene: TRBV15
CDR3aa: CATRSFSGISAEQYF
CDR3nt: TGTGCCACCAGAAGCTTTAGCGGGATTTCTGCCGAGCAGTACTTC

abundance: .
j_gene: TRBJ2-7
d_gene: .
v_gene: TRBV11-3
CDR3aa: CASSLVDIGEQYF
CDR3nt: TGTGCCAGCAGCTTAGTGGATATTGGAGAGCAGTACTTC

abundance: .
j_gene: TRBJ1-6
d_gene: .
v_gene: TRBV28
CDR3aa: CASSPPYTANSPLHF
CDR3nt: TGTGCCAGCAGTCCGCCCTACACGGCAAATTCACCCCTCCACTTT

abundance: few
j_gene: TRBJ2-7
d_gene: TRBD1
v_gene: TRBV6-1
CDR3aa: CASSERDRLTYEQYF
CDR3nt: TGTGCCAGCAGTGAACGGGACAGGTTAACCTACGAGCAGTACTTC

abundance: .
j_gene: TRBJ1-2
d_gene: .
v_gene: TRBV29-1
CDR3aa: CSGGSGRGYTF
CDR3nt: TGCAGCGGAGGATCGGGACGTGGCTACACCTTC

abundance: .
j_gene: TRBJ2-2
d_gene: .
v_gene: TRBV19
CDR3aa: CASSRESAVAGELFF
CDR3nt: TGTGCCAGTAGTAGAGAAAGTGCGGTTGCCGGGGAGCTGTTTTTT

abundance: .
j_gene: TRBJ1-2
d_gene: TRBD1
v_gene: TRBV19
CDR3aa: CASRNPRDSQRYGYTF
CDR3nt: TGTGCCAGTAGGAACCCACGGGACAGTCAACGGTATGGCTACACCTTC

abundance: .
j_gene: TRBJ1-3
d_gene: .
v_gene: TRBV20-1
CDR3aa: CSSGFGNTIYF
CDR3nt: TGCAGTTCCGGCTTTGGAAACACCATATATTTT

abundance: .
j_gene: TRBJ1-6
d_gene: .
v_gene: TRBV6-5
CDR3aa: CASSPNRVNSPLHF
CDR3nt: TGTGCCAGCAGTCCTAACAGGGTGAATTCACCCCTCCACTTT

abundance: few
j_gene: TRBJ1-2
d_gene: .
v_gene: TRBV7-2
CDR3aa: CASSLAWGKNYGYTF
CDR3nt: TGTGCCAGCAGCTTAGCGTGGGGGAAGAACTATGGCTACACCTTC

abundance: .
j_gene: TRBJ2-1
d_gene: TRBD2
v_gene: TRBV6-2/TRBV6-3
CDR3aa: CASSSRLAGGAYNEQFF
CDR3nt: TGTGCCAGCAGTTCACGACTAGCGGGAGGAGCCTACAATGAGCAGTTCTTC

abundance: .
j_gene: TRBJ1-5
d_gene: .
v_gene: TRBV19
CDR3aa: CASSTRLGDSNQPQHF
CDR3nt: TGTGCCAGTAGTACCCGCCTCGGGGATAGCAATCAGCCCCAGCATTTT

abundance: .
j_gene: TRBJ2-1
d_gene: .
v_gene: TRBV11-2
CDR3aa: CASSLVPKRDASYNEQFF
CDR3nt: TGTGCCAGCAGCTTAGTCCCTAAAAGGGACGCCTCCTACAATGAGCAGTTCTTC

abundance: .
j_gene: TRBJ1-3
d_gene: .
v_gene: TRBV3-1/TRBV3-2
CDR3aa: CASSQEIPRSSGNTIYF
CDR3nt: TGTGCCAGCAGCCAAGAAATCCCCAGGAGCTCTGGAAACACCATATATTTT

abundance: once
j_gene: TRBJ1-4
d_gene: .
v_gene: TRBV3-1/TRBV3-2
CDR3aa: CASSLFGSGEKLFF
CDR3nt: TGTGCCAGCAGCCTCTTCGGGTCGGGCGAAAAACTGTTTTTT

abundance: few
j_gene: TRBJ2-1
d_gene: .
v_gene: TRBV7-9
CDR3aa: CASSSYVGGSGWVEQFF
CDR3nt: TGTGCCAGCAGCTCCTACGTCGGTGGTAGCGGCTGGGTTGAGCAGTTCTTC

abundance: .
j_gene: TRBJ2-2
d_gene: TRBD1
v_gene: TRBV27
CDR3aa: CASRGQGYTGELFF
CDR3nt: TGTGCCAGCAGAGGACAGGGATACACCGGGGAGCTGTTTTTT

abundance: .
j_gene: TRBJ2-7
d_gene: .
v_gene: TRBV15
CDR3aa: CATSVSRLSYEQYF
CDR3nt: TGTGCCACCAGCGTATCTAGACTATCCTACGAGCAGTACTTC

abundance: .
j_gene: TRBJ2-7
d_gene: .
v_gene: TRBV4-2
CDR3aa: CASSQDTENSLYEQYF
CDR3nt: TGTGCCAGCAGCCAAGATACTGAGAACAGTCTCTACGAGCAGTACTTC

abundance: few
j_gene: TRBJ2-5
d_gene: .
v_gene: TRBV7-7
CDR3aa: CASSLGHQETQYF
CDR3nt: TGTGCTAGCAGTTTAGGACACCAAGAGACCCAGTACTTC

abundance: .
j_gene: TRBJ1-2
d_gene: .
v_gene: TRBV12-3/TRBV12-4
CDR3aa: CASSPRQIYGYTF
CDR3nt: TGTGCCAGCAGCCCCCGACAGATCTATGGCTACACCTTC

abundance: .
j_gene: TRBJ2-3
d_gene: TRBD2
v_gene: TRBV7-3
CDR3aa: CASSFSGLSTDTQYF
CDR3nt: TGTGCCAGCAGCTTTAGCGGGTTAAGCACAGATACGCAGTATTTT

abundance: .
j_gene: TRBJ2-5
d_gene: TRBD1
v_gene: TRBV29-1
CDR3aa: CSGATTGYGSQYF
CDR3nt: TGCAGCGGAGCAACGACAGGGTATGGGTCCCAGTACTTC

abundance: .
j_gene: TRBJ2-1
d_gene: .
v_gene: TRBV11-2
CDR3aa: CASSFEIQGENEQFF
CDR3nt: TGTGCCAGCAGCTTCGAAATACAGGGTGAAAATGAGCAGTTCTTC

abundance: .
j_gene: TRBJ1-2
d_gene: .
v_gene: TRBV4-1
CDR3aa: CASSQAGMSYGYTF
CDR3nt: TGCGCCAGCAGCCAAGCAGGGATGAGCTATGGCTACACCTTC

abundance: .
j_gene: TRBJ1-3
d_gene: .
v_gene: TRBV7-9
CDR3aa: CASSLSSTGNTIYF
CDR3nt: TGTGCCAGCAGCTTAAGTAGTACGGGAAACACCATATATTTT

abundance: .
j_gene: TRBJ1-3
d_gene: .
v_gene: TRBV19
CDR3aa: CASRLDRPRGGNTIYF
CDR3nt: TGTGCCAGCCGACTGGACAGACCGCGCGGTGGAAACACCATATATTTT

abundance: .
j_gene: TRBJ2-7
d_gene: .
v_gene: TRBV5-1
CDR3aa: CASSLAGSSYEQYF
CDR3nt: TGCGCCAGCAGCTTGGCGGGAAGCTCCTACGAGCAGTACTTC

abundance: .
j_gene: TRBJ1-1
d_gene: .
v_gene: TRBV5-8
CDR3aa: CASLLRGTNTEAFF
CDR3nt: TGTGCCAGCCTCCTTAGAGGCACGAACACTGAAGCTTTCTTT